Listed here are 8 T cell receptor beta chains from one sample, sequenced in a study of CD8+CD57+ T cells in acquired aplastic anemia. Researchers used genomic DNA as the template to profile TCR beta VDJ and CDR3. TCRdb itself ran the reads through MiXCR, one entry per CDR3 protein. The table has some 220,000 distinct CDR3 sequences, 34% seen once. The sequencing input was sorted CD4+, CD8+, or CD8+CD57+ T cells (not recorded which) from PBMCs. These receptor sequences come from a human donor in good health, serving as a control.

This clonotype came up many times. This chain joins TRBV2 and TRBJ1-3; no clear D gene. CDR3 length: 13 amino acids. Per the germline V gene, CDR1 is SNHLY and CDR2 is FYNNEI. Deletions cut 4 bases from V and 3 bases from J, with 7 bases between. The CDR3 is CASSGLIGNTIYF. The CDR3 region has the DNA TGTGCCAGCAGTGGCCTCATTGGAAACACCATATATTTT.

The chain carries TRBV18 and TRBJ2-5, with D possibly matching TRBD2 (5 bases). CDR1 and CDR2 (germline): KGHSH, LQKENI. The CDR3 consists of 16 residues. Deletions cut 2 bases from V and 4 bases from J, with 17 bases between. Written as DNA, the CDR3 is TGTGCCAGCTCACCATCCGGGATGGAATCAGGAGAGACCCAGTACTTC. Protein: CASSPSGMESGETQYF.

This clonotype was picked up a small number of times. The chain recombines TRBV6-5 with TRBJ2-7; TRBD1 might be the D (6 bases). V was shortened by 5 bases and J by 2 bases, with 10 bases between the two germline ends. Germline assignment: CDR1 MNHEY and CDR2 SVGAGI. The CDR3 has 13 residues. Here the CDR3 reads CASSNGQTYEQYF. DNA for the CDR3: TGTGCCAGCAGTAACGGACAGACCTACGAGCAGTACTTC.

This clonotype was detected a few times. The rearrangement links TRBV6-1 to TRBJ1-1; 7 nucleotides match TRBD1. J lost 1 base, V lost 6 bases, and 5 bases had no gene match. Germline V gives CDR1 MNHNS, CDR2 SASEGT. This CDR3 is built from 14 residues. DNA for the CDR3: TGTGCCAGCAGCCGACAGGGCACGAACACTGAAGCTTTCTTT. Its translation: CASSRQGTNTEAFF.

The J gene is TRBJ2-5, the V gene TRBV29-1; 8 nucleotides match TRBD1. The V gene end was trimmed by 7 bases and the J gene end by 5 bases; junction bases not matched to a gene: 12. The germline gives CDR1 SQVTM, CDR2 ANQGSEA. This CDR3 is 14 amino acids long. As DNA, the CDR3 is TGCAGCGGGACCCCGGACAGGGCCTGGGAGACCCAGTACTTC. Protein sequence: CSGTPDRAWETQYF. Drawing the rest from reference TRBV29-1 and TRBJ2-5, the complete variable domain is SAVISQKPSRDICQRGTSLTIQCQVDSQVTMMFWYRQQPGQSLTLIATANQGSEATYESGFVIDKFPISRPNLTFSTLTVSNMSPEDSSIYLCSGTPDRAWETQYFGPGTRLLVL.

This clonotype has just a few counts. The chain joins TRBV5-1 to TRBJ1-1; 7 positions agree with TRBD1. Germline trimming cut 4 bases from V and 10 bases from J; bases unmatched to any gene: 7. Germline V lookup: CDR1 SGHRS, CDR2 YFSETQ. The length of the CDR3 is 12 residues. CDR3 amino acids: CASSVTGVGAFF. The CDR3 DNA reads TGCGCCAGCAGCGTTACAGGGGTTGGAGCTTTCTTT.

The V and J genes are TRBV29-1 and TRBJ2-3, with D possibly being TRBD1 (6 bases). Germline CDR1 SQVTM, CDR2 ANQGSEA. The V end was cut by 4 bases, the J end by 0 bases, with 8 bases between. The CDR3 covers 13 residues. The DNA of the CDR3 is TGCAGCGTTGGGGGGCGCAGCACAGATACGCAGTATTTT. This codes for CSVGGRSTDTQYF.

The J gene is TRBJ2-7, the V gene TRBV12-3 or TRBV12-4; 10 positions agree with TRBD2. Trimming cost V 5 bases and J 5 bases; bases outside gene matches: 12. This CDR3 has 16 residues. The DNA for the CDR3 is TGTGCCAGCAGTCAAACAGGGGCCCTAGCGGGAGACGAGCAGTACGTC. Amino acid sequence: CASSQTGALAGDEQYV.